Below are 18 T cell receptor beta chains sequenced from a single sample in a study of OX40 agonist ivuxolimab in advanced cancers. Measured with immunoSEQ multiplex PCR; TCRdb has only the in-frame clones, and not every one. The sample carries around 18,000 clones, 87% recorded once. Specimen: CD4+ or CD8+ T cells sorted from blood, collected in a trial of the OX40 agonist ivuxolimab. These receptors were collected from an adult with an advanced solid tumor such as melanoma, head and neck, liver or kidney cancer.

This clone was observed a single time. This chain links TRBV28 with TRBJ1-4, with 7 bases that match TRBD1. With 5 bases clipped from V and 7 bases from J, the junction kept 13 bases outside the gene matches. This CDR3 contains 16 residues. Germline V CDR1 and CDR2: MDHEN, SYDVKM. Written as DNA, the CDR3 is TGTGCCAGCAGTGCTCGACAGGGCCGGGAGGGTGAAAAACTGTTTTTT. As protein: CASSARQGREGEKLFF.

The chain couples TRBV27 to TRBJ2-2; D uncertain. Germline V gives CDR1 MNHEY, CDR2 SMNVEV (reference sequence). The CDR3 is made up of 13 amino acids. Trimming took off 8 bases at V and 2 bases at J, with 9 bases between the two ends. CDR3 loop: CASEEINTGELFF. As DNA, the CDR3 is TGTGCCAGCGAAGAGATAAACACCGGGGAGCTGTTTTTT.

The CDR3 nucleotides are TGCAGCGTTGAAGGGGGTAACAACTTCGACAATGAGCAGTTCTTC. Protein product: CSVEGGNNFDNEQFF. This rearrangement joins TRBV29-1 to TRBJ2-1; D is ambiguous. V gave up 1 base and J gave up 5 bases, with 15 bases separating them. This CDR3 is built from 15 residues. The germline CDR1 and CDR2 sequences are SQVTM and ANQGSEA.

The chain has TRBV11-2 and TRBJ2-2; D unresolved. Germline CDR1 reads SGHAT; CDR2 reads FQNNGV. V was pared by 2 bases and J by 3 bases, with 7 bases between. This CDR3 contains 14 residues. In DNA, the CDR3 is TGTGCCAGCAGCTTATTTGTTGACACCGGGGAGCTGTTTTTT. It is translated as CASSLFVDTGELFF.

The gene calls are TRBV29-1 and TRBJ1-3; no reliable D call. The CDR3 loop spans 15 amino acids. In germline, CDR1 is SQVTM, CDR2 ANQGSEA. V lost 3 bases and J lost 0, with 12 bases in between. As DNA, the CDR3 is TGCAGCGTTGAGGCTGACCGAAGCTCTGGAAACACCATATATTTT. This gives the protein CSVEADRSSGNTIYF.

The J gene is TRBJ1-4, the V gene TRBV25-1; D might be TRBD1 (6 bases). V dropped 3 bases and J dropped 3 bases, with 14 bases sitting between them. The CDR3 loop spans 16 amino acids. Germline loops: CDR1 MGHDK, CDR2 SYGVNS. Written as DNA, the CDR3 is TGTGCCAGCAGTGATTGGGGGGCGGGTGCTAATGAAAAACTGTTTTTT. Its translation is CASSDWGAGANEKLFF. Full variable domain (rest looked up from reference TRBV25-1 and TRBJ1-4): EADIYQTPRYLVIGTGKKITLECSQTMGHDKMYWYQQDPGMELHLIHYSYGVNSTEKGDLSSESTVSRIRTEHFPLTLESARPSHTSQYLCASSDWGAGANEKLFFGSGTQLSVL.

The chain joins TRBV7-9 to TRBJ2-2; D unresolved. The CDR3 spans 15 residues. Germline V gene lookup returns CDR1 SEHNR and CDR2 FQNEAQ (reference sequence). Trimming stripped 5 bases from V and 6 bases from J, with 16 bases between. The CDR3 protein is CASSPTRVLAGELFF. In DNA, the CDR3 is TGTGCCAGCAGCCCCACCCGGGTTTTAGCCGGGGAGCTGTTTTTT.

The J gene is TRBJ2-1, the V gene TRBV9; TRBD2 matches at 13 bases. J lost 4 bases, V lost 0 bases, and 4 bases had no gene match. Germline V gives CDR1 SGDLS, CDR2 YYNGEE. This CDR3 spans 17 amino acids. Here the CDR3 reads CASSVGTSGSSYNEQFF. CDR3 coding DNA: TGTGCCAGCAGCGTAGGGACTAGCGGGAGTTCGTACAATGAGCAGTTCTTC. The full variable domain, its missing parts supplied by reference TRBV9 and TRBJ2-1, is DSGVTQTPKHLITATGQRVTLRCSPRSGDLSVYWYQQSLDQGLQFLIQYYNGEERAKGNILERFSAQQFPDLHSELNLSSLELGDSALYFCASSVGTSGSSYNEQFFGPGTRLTVL.

By share of the sample, this clone is medium-sized. The V and J genes are TRBV29-1 and TRBJ2-7, with TRBD1 identical over 8 bases. The CDR3 sequence is 17 residues long. Unmatched junction bases numbered 10, after V lost 0 bases and J lost 0 bases. Per the germline V gene, CDR1 is SQVTM and CDR2 is ANQGSEA. CDR3 sequence (DNA): TGCAGCGTTGAAGATCGGGAAGGGACAGGTGACTCCTACGAGCAGTACTTC. Protein: CSVEDREGTGDSYEQYF.

The chain combines TRBV19 with TRBJ2-2; D not resolved. V was trimmed by 4 bases and J by 4 bases, leaving 7 bases between them. The V gene's germline CDR1 is LNHDA and CDR2 SQIVND (reference sequence). The length of the CDR3 is 13 residues. The DNA of the CDR3 is TGTGCCAGTAGTACTACAATCACCGGGGAGCTGTTTTTT. This sequence encodes CASSTTITGELFF.

The chain links TRBV28 to TRBJ1-2; D perhaps matches TRBD1 (5 bases). The CDR3 is 14 residues long. V was shortened by 3 bases and J by 4 bases, with 12 bases between the two germline ends. The germline V gene encodes CDR1 MDHEN and CDR2 SYDVKM. The CDR3 loop reads CASSLGPVSYGYTF. CDR3 in DNA: TGTGCCAGCAGTTTGGGGCCCGTGTCCTATGGCTACACCTTC.

This clone has only a few counts. V gene TRBV28 combines with J gene TRBJ2-7; D perhaps matches TRBD1 (5 bases). CDR3 length: 15 amino acids. V was cut by 5 bases and J by 2 bases, with 16 bases left in between. Germline-derived CDR1 and CDR2 are MDHEN and SYDVKM. The CDR3 loop is CASSEGVFGPYEQYF. The CDR3 coding sequence is TGTGCCAGCAGTGAAGGGGTATTCGGCCCCTACGAGCAGTACTTC. Variable domain in full (rest from reference TRBV28 and TRBJ2-7): DVKVTQSSRYLVKRTGEKVFLECVQDMDHENMFWYRQDPGLGLRLIYFSYDVKMKEKGDIPEGYSVSREKKERFSLILESASTNQTSMYLCASSEGVFGPYEQYFGPGTRLTVT.

The chain couples TRBV27 to TRBJ2-1, with a weak D call TRBD1 (6 bases). V was pared by 4 bases and J by 2 bases, with 12 bases between. The CDR3 length is 15 residues. Germline V gene data show CDR1 as MNHEY and CDR2 as SMNVEV (reference sequence). The CDR3 bases are TGTGCCAGCAGTTGGGGGCAGGGACCCTACAATGAGCAGTTCTTC. Amino acid sequence: CASSWGQGPYNEQFF.

In the case of this clone: Other nucleotide sequences from this sample produce the same CDR3. J is TRBJ2-1 and V is TRBV14; 9 bases fit TRBD2. Losses at the gene ends were 4 bases for V and 8 bases for J; bases not matched to a gene: 12. CDR1 and CDR2 (germline): SGHDN, FVKESK. The CDR3 runs to 16 residues. The DNA of the CDR3 is TGTGCCAGCAGCCCCGCAACTAGCGGGTATGTCCATGAGCAGTTCTTC. This translates into CASSPATSGYVHEQFF. Full variable domain (outside the CDR3, taken from reference TRBV14 and TRBJ2-1): EAGVTQFPSHSVIEKGQTVTLRCDPISGHDNLYWYRRVMGKEIKFLLHFVKESKQDESGMPNNRFLAERTGGTYSTLKVQPAELEDSGVYFCASSPATSGYVHEQFFGPGTRLTVL.

The rearrangement joins TRBV4-3 to TRBJ2-3; a possible D gene is TRBD1 (7 bases). The CDR3 consists of 16 residues. The V and J ends lost 0 bases and 1 base respectively, with 11 bases between them. CDR1 and CDR2 (germline): LGHNA, YSLEER. CDR3 DNA: TGCGCCAGCAGCCAAGATCCCAGGGGGGGCACAGATACGCAGTATTTT. Its translation: CASSQDPRGGTDTQYF.

The chain is built from TRBV4-2 and TRBJ2-7; 9 positions match TRBD2. The CDR3 is 13 amino acids. With V trimmed by 5 bases and J by 3 bases, 2 bases remained unmatched. The germline CDR1 and CDR2 sequences are LGHNA and YNFKEQ. CDR3 sequence: CASSAGGNYEQYF. The CDR3 DNA is TGTGCCAGCAGCGCGGGGGGGAACTACGAGCAGTACTTC.

The chain couples TRBV28 to TRBJ1-1; a possible D gene is TRBD1 (5 bases). Germline loops: CDR1 MDHEN, CDR2 SYDVKM. V lost 8 bases, J lost 4 bases, and 14 bases lay in between. The length of the CDR3 is 13 residues. CDR3 nucleotide sequence: TGTGCCAGCCTGGACACTATGGGCACTGAAGCTTTCTTT. The encoded protein is CASLDTMGTEAFF. The full variable domain, in which reference TRBV28 and TRBJ1-1 provide the parts outside the CDR3, is DVKVTQSSRYLVKRTGEKVFLECVQDMDHENMFWYRQDPGLGLRLIYFSYDVKMKEKGDIPEGYSVSREKKERFSLILESASTNQTSMYLCASLDTMGTEAFFGQGTRLTVV.

The V and J genes are TRBV4-2 and TRBJ1-4, with 8 bases lining up with TRBD1. The CDR3 is 14 amino acids. J was trimmed by 8 bases and V by 4 bases; bases with no gene match: 6. Germline V gene sequence: CDR1 LGHNA, CDR2 YNFKEQ. CDR3 residues: CASSLDREWEKLFF. In DNA form, the CDR3 reads TGTGCCAGCAGCCTGGACAGGGAGTGGGAAAAACTGTTTTTT.